The present entry profiles one T cell receptor beta chain with its context. Its target is unknown. Described time point: week 23, last vaccination. In every dose of vaccine, 300 ug of mutant IDH1 20-mer peptide was given alongside topical imiquimod. Germline V lookup: CDR1 SGHDT, CDR2 YYEEEE. Deletions cut 5 bases from V and 6 bases from J, with 12 bases between. This CDR3 is 12 amino acids long. This sample was taken from a study of a mutant IDH1 vaccine in newly diagnosed glioma. Findings of the study overall: Altogether, around 95% of patients exhibited vaccine-induced immune responses.

Method: immunoSEQ multiplex PCR; TCRdb's copy keeps in-frame clones and lacks some. Among approximately 79,000 clones listed, approximately 89% were seen once. This sequence originates from a woman in her 50s with glioma. V is TRBV5-6 and J is TRBJ2-7; D may be TRBD2 (5 bases). The sequencing here drew on PBMCs, taken from a glioma patient whose treatment included an IDH1 peptide vaccine. CDR3 region: CASSHGRGEQYF. As DNA, the CDR3 is TGTGCCAGCAGTCATGGACGGGGCGAGCAGTACTTC.